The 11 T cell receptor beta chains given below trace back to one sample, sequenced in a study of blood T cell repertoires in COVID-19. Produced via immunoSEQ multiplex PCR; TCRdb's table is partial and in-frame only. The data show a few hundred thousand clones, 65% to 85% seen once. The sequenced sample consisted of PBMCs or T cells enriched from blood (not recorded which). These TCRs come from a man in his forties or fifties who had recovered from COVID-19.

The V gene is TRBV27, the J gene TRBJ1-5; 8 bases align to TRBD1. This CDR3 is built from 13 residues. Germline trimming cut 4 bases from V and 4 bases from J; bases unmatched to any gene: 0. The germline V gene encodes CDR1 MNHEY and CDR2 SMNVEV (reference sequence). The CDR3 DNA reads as TGTGCCAGCAGTTGGGACAGGAATCAGCCCCAGCATTTT. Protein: CASSWDRNQPQHF.

The CDR3 protein is CASSLETMGQEKAEAFF. The CDR3 bases are TGTGCCAGCAGCTTGGAAACCATGGGACAGGAGAAGGCTGAAGCTTTCTTT. This sequence joins TRBV7-9 and TRBJ1-1; TRBD1 agrees at 8 bases. CDR1 is SEHNR and CDR2 is FQNEAQ in the germline V gene (reference sequence). The CDR3 length is 17 residues. V lost 3 bases to trimming and J lost 6 bases; unmatched junction nucleotides: 15.

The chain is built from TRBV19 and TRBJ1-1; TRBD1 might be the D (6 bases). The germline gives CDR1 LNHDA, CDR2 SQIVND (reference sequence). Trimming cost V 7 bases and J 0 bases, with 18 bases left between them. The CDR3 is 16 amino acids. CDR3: CASKSGGPSMNTEAFF. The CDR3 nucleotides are TGTGCCAGTAAATCCGGGGGGCCATCTATGAACACTGAAGCTTTCTTT.

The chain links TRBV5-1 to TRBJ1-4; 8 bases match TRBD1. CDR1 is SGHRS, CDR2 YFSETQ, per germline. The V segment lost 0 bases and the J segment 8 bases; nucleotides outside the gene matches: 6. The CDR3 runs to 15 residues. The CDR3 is CASSLAGQGVEKLFF. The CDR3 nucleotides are TGCGCCAGCAGCTTGGCCGGACAGGGAGTAGAAAAACTGTTTTTT.

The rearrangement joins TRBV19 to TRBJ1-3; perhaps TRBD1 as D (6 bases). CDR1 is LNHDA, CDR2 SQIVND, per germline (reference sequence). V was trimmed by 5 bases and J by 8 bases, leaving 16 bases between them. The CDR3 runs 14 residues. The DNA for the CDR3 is TGTGCCAGTAGTGCACAGGGTAGGGGAGACACCATATATTTT. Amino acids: CASSAQGRGDTIYF.

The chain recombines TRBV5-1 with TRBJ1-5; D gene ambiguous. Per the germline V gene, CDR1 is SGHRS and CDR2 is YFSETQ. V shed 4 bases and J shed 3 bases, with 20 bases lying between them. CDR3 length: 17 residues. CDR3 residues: CASSPVRHAEDNQPQHF. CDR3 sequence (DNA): TGCGCCAGCAGCCCCGTCCGGCACGCCGAGGACAATCAGCCCCAGCATTTT.

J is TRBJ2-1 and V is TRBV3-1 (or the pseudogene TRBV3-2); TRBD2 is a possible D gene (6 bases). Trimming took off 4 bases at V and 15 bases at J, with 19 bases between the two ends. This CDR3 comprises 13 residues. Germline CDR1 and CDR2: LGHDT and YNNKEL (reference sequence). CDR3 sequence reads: CASSLLGDSSRFF. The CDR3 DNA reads TGTGCCAGCAGCCTACTAGGGGACTCGTCGCGGTTCTTC.

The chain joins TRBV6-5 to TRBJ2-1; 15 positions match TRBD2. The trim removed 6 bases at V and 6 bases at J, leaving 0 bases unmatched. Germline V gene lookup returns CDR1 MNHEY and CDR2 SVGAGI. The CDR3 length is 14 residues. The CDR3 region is CASRGLAGGNEQFF. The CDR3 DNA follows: TGTGCCAGCAGGGGACTAGCGGGAGGCAATGAGCAGTTCTTC.

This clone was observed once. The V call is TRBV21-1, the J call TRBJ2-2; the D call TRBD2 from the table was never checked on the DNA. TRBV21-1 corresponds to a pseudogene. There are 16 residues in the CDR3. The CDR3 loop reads CASSKQAGENTGELFF. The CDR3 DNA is TGTGCCAGCAGCAAACAAGCGGGAGAGAACACCGGGGAGCTGTTTTTT.

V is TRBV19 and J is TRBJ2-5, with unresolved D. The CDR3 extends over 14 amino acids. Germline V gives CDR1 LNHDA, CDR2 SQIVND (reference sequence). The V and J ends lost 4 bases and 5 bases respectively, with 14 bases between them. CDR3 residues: CASSTGPRGETQYF. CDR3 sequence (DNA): TGTGCCAGTAGTACGGGTCCCCGTGGGGAGACCCAGTACTTC.

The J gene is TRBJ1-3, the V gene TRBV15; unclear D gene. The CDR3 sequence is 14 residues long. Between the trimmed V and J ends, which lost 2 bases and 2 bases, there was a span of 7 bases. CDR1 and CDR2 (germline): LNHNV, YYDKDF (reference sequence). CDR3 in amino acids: CATSRLAAGNTIYF. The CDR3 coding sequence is TGTGCCACCAGCAGATTGGCAGCTGGAAACACCATATATTTT. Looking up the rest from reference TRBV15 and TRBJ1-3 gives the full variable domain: DAMVIQNPRYQVTQFGKPVTLSCSQTLNHNVMYWYQQKSSQAPKLLFHYYDKDFNNEADTPDNFQSRRPNTSFCFLDIRSPGLGDTAMYLCATSRLAAGNTIYFGEGSWLTVV.